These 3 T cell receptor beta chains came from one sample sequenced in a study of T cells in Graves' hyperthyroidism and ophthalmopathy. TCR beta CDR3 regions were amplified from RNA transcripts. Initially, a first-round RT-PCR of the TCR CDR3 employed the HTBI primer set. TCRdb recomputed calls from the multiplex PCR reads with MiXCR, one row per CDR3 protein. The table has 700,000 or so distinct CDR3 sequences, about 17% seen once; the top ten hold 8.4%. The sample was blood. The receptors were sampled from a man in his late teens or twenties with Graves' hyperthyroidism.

CDR3 in amino acids: CITSESSYNEQFF. CDR3 nucleotides: TGCATCACGAGCGAGAGCTCCTACAATGAGCAGTTCTTC. The genes are TRBV29-1 and TRBJ2-1; D unresolved. The CDR3 totals 13 residues. Germline lookup yields CDR1 SQVTM and CDR2 ANQGSEA.

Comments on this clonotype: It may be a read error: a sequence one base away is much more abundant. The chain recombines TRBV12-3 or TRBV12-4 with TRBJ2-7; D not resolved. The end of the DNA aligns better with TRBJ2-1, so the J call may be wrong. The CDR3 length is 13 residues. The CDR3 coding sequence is TGTGCCAGCAGTCTAAACCTCGTCTACGAGCAGTTCTTC. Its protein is CASSLNLVYEQFF.

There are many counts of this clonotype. The CDR3 spells CASRRTDQETQYF. In nucleotides, the CDR3 is TGTGCCAGCAGGCGGACAGACCAAGAGACCCAGTACTTC. The V gene is TRBV28, the J gene TRBJ2-5, with D possibly being TRBD1 (6 bases). This CDR3 comprises 13 residues. Per germline, CDR1 MDHEN and CDR2 SYDVKM. Between the trimmed V and J ends, which lost 6 bases and 0 bases, there was a span of 8 bases.